The present T cell receptor (beta chain) was sequenced within a study of CD8 T cells in Susac syndrome. RNA amounts of about 0.45 to 1 ug underwent reverse transcription with random hexamers. TCRdb redid the calling of the immunoSEQ multiplex PCR reads with MiXCR, one entry per CDR3 protein. The sample gives 150,000 to 200,000 distinct CDR3 sequences, just under 95% of which show up once; 0.13% is in the top ten. The CDR3 is 15 residues long. The germline V gene has CDR1 SGHRS and CDR2 YFSETQ. V was trimmed by 4 bases and J by 2 bases, leaving 15 bases between them. TCR beta sequencing covered blood CD8+ and CD4+ T cells.

The chain is built from TRBV5-1 and TRBJ1-2, with TRBD1 as a possible D gene (5 bases). This receptor was obtained from a human donor in good health. The specimen was CD4+ T cells from PBMCs. CDR3 DNA sequence: TGCGCCAGCAGCCCGGAGACAGTGGGGAACTATGGCTACACCTTC. Amino acid sequence: CASSPETVGNYGYTF.